This passage covers 17 T cell receptor beta chains from one sample sequenced in a study of blood T cell repertoires in COVID-19. Here immunoSEQ multiplex PCR was the method, and the copy in TCRdb shows in-frame clones only, minus some. The table includes roughly 110,000 clones, 71% detected once. The sequencing input was peripheral blood. The receptor set was obtained from a human donor with acute or convalescent COVID-19. The donor label of this sample is uncertain.

This chain uses TRBV5-5 with TRBJ2-5; maybe TRBD2 (7 bases). Germline lookup yields CDR1 SGHKS and CDR2 YYEKEE (reference sequence). Trimming cost V 1 base and J 5 bases, with 12 bases left between them. The CDR3 has 14 residues. Written as DNA, the CDR3 is TGTGCCAGCAGCTTGACGGGGGGCGGGGAGACCCAGTACTTC. The encoded protein is CASSLTGGGETQYF. Full variable domain (outside the CDR3, taken from reference TRBV5-5 and TRBJ2-5): DAGVTQSPTHLIKTRGQQVTLRCSPISGHKSVSWYQQVLGQGPQFIFQYYEKEERGRGNFPDRFSARQFPNYSSELNVNALLLGDSALYLCASSLTGGGETQYFGPGTRLLVL.

The genes are TRBV27 and TRBJ2-1, with TRBD1 as a possible D gene (6 bases). The CDR3 runs to 17 residues. Germline V gives CDR1 MNHEY, CDR2 SMNVEV (reference sequence). V was pared by 5 bases and J by 5 bases, with 22 bases between. The CDR3 loop reads CASSTNAPGTPNNEQFF. The CDR3 DNA sequence: TGTGCCAGCAGTACTAATGCCCCCGGGACACCAAACAATGAGCAGTTCTTC.

The chain uses TRBV18 and TRBJ1-2; TRBD1 might be the D (5 bases). The V gene lost 3 bases and the J gene lost 0 bases, with 8 bases spanning the gap. The CDR3 contains 14 residues. Per the germline V gene, CDR1 is KGHSH and CDR2 is LQKENI. For the CDR3, the DNA is TGTGCCAGCTCACCGGCAGGGACTAACTATGGCTACACCTTC. The encoded protein is CASSPAGTNYGYTF.

V is TRBV4-2 and J is TRBJ1-3; possibly TRBD1 for D (6 bases). V was trimmed by 5 bases and J by 0 bases, leaving 17 bases between them. The CDR3 runs to 17 residues. CDR1 and CDR2 from the germline V gene are LGHNA and YNFKEQ. The CDR3 nucleotides are TGTGCCAGCAGCTCCCGGACAGCACACAACTCTGGAAACACCATATATTTT. Encoded protein: CASSSRTAHNSGNTIYF.

This chain joins TRBV9 and TRBJ1-3; D is possibly TRBD1 (6 bases). The V and J ends lost 1 base and 0 bases respectively, with 14 bases between them. Germline-derived CDR1 and CDR2 are SGDLS and YYNGEE. The CDR3 has 17 residues. The CDR3 nucleotides read TGTGCCAGCAGCGTAAGCAGTGGACAGTACTCTGGAAACACCATATATTTT. Its protein product is CASSVSSGQYSGNTIYF. The entire variable domain, with the rest obtained from reference TRBV9 and TRBJ1-3, is as follows: DSGVTQTPKHLITATGQRVTLRCSPRSGDLSVYWYQQSLDQGLQFLIQYYNGEERAKGNILERFSAQQFPDLHSELNLSSLELGDSALYFCASSVSSGQYSGNTIYFGEGSWLTVV.

This clone was detected only a few times. This chain connects TRBV11-2 to TRBJ2-5; a weak D match, TRBD2 (7 bases). Germline CDR1 SGHAT, CDR2 FQNNGV. With 4 bases removed from V and 5 bases from J, the gap between germline ends came to 17 bases. The CDR3 sequence is 15 residues long. The CDR3 bases are TGTGCCAGCAGCTCCCAGGGGTCCGGGGGGGAGACCCAGTACTTC. This translates into CASSSQGSGGETQYF. Drawing the rest from reference TRBV11-2 and TRBJ2-5, the complete variable domain is EAGVAQSPRYKIIEKRQSVAFWCNPISGHATLYWYQQILGQGPKLLIQFQNNGVVDDSQLPKDRFSAERLKGVDSTLKIQPAKLEDSAVYLCASSSQGSGGETQYFGPGTRLLVL.

The chain combines TRBV3-1 (or the pseudogene TRBV3-2) with TRBJ2-3; 11 bases line up with TRBD2. Germline assignment: CDR1 LGHDT and CDR2 YNNKEL (reference sequence). The CDR3 covers 17 residues. With 2 bases clipped from V and 5 bases from J, the junction kept 9 bases outside the gene matches. CDR3 in amino acids: CASSQPYSGGAEDTQYF. The CDR3 nucleotides read TGTGCCAGCAGCCAACCTTATAGCGGGGGGGCGGAAGATACGCAGTATTTT.

This chain joins TRBV5-6 and TRBJ2-7, with D perhaps matching TRBD2 (6 bases). Germline V gene sequence: CDR1 SGHDT, CDR2 YYEEEE. Deletions cut 0 bases from V and 3 bases from J, with 13 bases between. This CDR3 has 15 residues. The CDR3 nucleotides are TGTGCCAGCAGCTTGGGCCTTGGGCGGGGCTACGAGCAGTACGTC. Protein sequence: CASSLGLGRGYEQYV.

The rearrangement links TRBV6-6 to TRBJ1-2, with D possibly being TRBD1 (5 bases). Per germline, CDR1 MNHNY and CDR2 SVGAGI (reference sequence). The CDR3 consists of 16 residues. Trimming left V 0 bases short and J 5 bases short, with 16 bases between. CDR3 nucleotides: TGTGCCAGCAGTTACTCGTTACGGCAGGGCTCTTATGGCTACACCTTC. Residues: CASSYSLRQGSYGYTF.

This clone has only one observation. The V call is TRBV2, the J call TRBJ1-5, with 8 nucleotides matching TRBD1. The CDR3 is made up of 18 amino acids. V shed 6 bases, J shed 0 bases, and the junction held 13 bases outside the gene matches. Germline values: CDR1 SNHLY, CDR2 FYNNEI. CDR3: CASRGLGGRGLSNQPQHF. CDR3 in DNA: TGTGCCAGCAGGGGATTGGGGGGCAGGGGGCTTAGCAATCAGCCCCAGCATTTT.

This clone has just one count. The chain joins TRBV7-2 to TRBJ1-1; 7 positions agree with TRBD1. CDR1 is SGHTA, CDR2 FQGNSA, per germline. This CDR3 is 15 amino acids long. V was clipped by 5 bases and J by 3 bases; unmatched bases: 9. The DNA of the CDR3 is TGTGCCAGCAGCCCCCCGACAGGGACCTACACTGAAGCTTTCTTT. Its protein is CASSPPTGTYTEAFF.

The rearrangement links TRBV11-2 to TRBJ1-3; possibly TRBD1 for D (5 bases). This CDR3 is 15 amino acids long. Germline CDR1 is SGHAT and CDR2 is FQNNGV. V was cut by 6 bases and J by 3 bases, with 15 bases left in between. CDR3 sequence (DNA): TGTGCCAGCAGTAACCAGAGGGGAGGTGGAAACACCATATATTTT. Amino acids: CASSNQRGGGNTIYF.

The rearrangement uses TRBV3-1 (or the pseudogene TRBV3-2) and TRBJ1-4; possibly TRBD1 for D (6 bases). Trimming removed 6 bases from V and 2 bases from J, with 13 bases in between. CDR3 length: 15 residues. Germline values: CDR1 LGHDT, CDR2 YNNKEL (reference sequence). Written as DNA, the CDR3 is TGTGCCAGCAGGTTACAGGGCCGGACTAATGAAAAACTGTTTTTT. Amino acids: CASRLQGRTNEKLFF.

V gene TRBV5-4 combines with J gene TRBJ1-4, with TRBD1 matching 7 bases. With V trimmed by 3 bases and J by 6 bases, 8 bases remained unmatched. Germline V gene lookup returns CDR1 SGHNT and CDR2 YYREEE (reference sequence). This CDR3 is 15 amino acids long. CDR3 in amino acids: CASSSGTEVYEKLFF. The CDR3, as DNA: TGTGCCAGCAGCTCCGGGACAGAAGTGTATGAAAAACTGTTTTTT. Full variable domain (missing parts from reference TRBV5-4 and TRBJ1-4): ETGVTQSPTHLIKTRGQQVTLRCSSQSGHNTVSWYQQALGQGPQFIFQYYREEENGRGNFPPRFSGLQFPNYSSELNVNALELDDSALYLCASSSGTEVYEKLFFGSGTQLSVL.

The chain is built from TRBV3-1 (or the pseudogene TRBV3-2) and TRBJ2-1; weak D call: TRBD1 (5 bases). The germline V gene encodes CDR1 LGHDT and CDR2 YNNKEL (reference sequence). Between the trimmed V and J ends, which lost 3 bases and 10 bases, there was a span of 22 bases. This CDR3 is 16 amino acids long. In DNA form, the CDR3 reads TGTGCCAGCAGCCAGGGGCTCCTTTTAGGGGTCGAGGAGCAGTTCTTC. Amino acid sequence: CASSQGLLLGVEEQFF.

The J gene is TRBJ1-2, the V gene TRBV9, with D perhaps matching TRBD1 (5 bases). V was pared by 0 bases and J by 2 bases, with 14 bases between. Germline V CDR1 and CDR2: SGDLS, YYNGEE. CDR3 length: 16 amino acids. CDR3 bases: TGTGCCAGCAGCGTAGGTGGGACTCCTAGGAACTATGGCTACACCTTC. Protein sequence: CASSVGGTPRNYGYTF.

The chain employs TRBV5-1 and TRBJ1-1; D is uncertain. The CDR3 covers 14 residues. In germline, CDR1 is SGHRS, CDR2 YFSETQ. Trimming took off 5 bases at V and 1 base at J, with 12 bases between the two ends. CDR3 sequence (DNA): TGCGCCAGCAGATCAGGCCCAGGGAACACTGAAGCTTTCTTT. It yields the protein CASRSGPGNTEAFF.